This T cell receptor beta chain was found in a study of T cell repertoires in cytomegalovirus infection. Study overall: Public TCR beta signatures were indicative of both CMV infection and a matching HLA type. Findings and limits, study-wide: Dominating the ex vivo response were TCR beta clonotypes that were CMV-specific and HLA-C-restricted.

MiXCR, run by TCRdb on the reads, gives a single entry per CDR3 protein. The table includes hundreds of thousands of distinct CDR3 sequences, about 31% detected once. This clonotype has more than one count but fewer than ten. What it recognizes is unknown. Germline V gene lookup returns CDR1 MNHGY and CDR2 SAAAGT. The CDR3 extends over 15 amino acids. V was clipped by 5 bases and J by 0 bases, with 13 bases between them. The chain has TRBV6-8 and TRBJ2-5; tentatively, D is TRBD1 (5 bases). This clonotype originated in a human donor in good health (CMV status not recorded). Some clones in this sample may be carry-over from other donors' samples. The specimen was cultured CD8+ T cells from PBMCs, collected from culture after CMV antigen stimulation. CDR3 bases: TGTGCCAGCAGTGAATACCCCAGGGACCAAGAGACCCAGTACTTC. This encodes CASSEYPRDQETQYF.